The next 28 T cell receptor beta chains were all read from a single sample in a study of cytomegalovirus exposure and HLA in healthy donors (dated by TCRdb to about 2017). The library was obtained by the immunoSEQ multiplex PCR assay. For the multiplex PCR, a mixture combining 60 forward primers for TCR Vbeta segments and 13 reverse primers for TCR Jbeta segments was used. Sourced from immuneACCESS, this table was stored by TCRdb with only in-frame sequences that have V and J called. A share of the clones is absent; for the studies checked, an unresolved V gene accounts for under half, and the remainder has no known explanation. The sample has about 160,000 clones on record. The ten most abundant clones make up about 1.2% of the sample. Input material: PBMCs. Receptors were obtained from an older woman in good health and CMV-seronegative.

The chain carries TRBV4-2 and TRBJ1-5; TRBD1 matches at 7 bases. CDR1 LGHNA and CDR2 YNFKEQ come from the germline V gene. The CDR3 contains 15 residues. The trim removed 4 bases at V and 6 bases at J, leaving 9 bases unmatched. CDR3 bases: TGTGCCAGCAGCCTGGCCAGGGGGGTTCTTCAGCCCCAGCATTTT. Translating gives CASSLARGVLQPQHF.

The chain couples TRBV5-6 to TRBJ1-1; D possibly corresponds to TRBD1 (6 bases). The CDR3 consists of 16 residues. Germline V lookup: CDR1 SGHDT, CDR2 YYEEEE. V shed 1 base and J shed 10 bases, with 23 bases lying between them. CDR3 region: CASSLSGTYAMGGAFF. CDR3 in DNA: TGTGCCAGCAGCTTGTCCGGGACATACGCTATGGGCGGAGCTTTCTTT.

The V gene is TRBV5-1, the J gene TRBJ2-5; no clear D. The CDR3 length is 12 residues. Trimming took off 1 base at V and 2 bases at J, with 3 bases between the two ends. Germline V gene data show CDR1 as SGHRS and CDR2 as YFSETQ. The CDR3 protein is CASSLQQETQYF. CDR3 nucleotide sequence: TGCGCCAGCAGCTTGCAGCAAGAGACCCAGTACTTC.

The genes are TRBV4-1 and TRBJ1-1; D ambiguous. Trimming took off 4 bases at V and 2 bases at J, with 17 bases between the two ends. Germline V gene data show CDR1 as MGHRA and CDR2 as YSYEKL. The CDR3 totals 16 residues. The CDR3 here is CASSPRGGNANTEAFF. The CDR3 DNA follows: TGCGCCAGCAGCCCTCGGGGTGGCAACGCAAACACTGAAGCTTTCTTT.

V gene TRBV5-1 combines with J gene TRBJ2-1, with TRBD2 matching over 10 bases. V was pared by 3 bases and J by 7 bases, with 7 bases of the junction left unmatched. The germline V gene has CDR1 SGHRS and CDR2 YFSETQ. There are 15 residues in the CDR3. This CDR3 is CASSSLSGRTNEQFF. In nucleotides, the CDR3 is TGCGCCAGCAGCTCCCTTAGCGGGAGGACGAATGAGCAGTTCTTC.

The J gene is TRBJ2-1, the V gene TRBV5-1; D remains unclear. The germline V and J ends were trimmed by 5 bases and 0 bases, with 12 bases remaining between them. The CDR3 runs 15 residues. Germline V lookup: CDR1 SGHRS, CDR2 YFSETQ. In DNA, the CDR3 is TGCGCCAGCAGTCTGGTCGCTACCTCCTACAATGAGCAGTTCTTC. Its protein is CASSLVATSYNEQFF.

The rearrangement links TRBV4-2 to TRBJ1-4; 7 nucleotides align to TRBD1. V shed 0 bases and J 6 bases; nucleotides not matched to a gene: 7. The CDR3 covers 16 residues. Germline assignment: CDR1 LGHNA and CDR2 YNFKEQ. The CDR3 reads CASSQDPGQSDEKLFF. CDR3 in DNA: TGTGCCAGCAGCCAAGATCCGGGACAGTCGGATGAAAAACTGTTTTTT.

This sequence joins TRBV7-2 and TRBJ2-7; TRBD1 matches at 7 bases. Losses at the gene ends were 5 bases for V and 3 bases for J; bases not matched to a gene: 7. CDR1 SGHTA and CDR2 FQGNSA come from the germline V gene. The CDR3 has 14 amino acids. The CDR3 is CASSRNRGGYEQYF. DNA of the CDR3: TGTGCCAGCAGCCGTAACAGGGGCGGCTACGAGCAGTACTTC.

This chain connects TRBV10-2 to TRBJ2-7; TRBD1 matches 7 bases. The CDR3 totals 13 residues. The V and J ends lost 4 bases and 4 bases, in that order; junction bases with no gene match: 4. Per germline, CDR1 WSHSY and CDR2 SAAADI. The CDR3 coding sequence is TGCGCCAGCAGTGGCAGGGGGATGTACGAGCAGTACTTC. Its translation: CASSGRGMYEQYF.

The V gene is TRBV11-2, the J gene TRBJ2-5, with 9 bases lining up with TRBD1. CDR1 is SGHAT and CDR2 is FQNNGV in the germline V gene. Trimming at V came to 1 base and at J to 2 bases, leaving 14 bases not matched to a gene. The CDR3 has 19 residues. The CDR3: CASSLGAAGQGIAQETQYF. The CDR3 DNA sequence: TGTGCCAGCAGCTTAGGGGCCGCCGGACAGGGGATAGCGCAAGAGACCCAGTACTTC.

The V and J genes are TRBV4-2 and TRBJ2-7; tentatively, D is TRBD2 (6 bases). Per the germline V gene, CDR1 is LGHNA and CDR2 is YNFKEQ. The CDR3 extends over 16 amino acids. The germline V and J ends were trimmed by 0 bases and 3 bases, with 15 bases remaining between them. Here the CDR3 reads CASSQEGKEGHYEQYF. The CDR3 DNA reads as TGTGCCAGCAGCCAAGAAGGAAAGGAGGGCCACTACGAGCAGTACTTC.

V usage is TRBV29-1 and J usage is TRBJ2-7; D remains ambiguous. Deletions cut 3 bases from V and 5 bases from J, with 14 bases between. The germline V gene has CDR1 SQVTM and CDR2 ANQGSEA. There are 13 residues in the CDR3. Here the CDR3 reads CSVERPENNEQYF. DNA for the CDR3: TGCAGCGTTGAGAGGCCAGAAAATAACGAGCAGTACTTC.

In DNA form, the CDR3 reads TGTGCCAGTAGTTTCAGATCCTCTGGAAACACCATATATTTT. Its protein product is CASSFRSSGNTIYF. V and J are TRBV19 and TRBJ1-3; D not resolved. V was shortened by 5 bases and J by 0 bases, with 8 bases between the two germline ends. CDR1 is LNHDA, CDR2 SQIVND, per germline (reference sequence). The CDR3 is 14 amino acids.

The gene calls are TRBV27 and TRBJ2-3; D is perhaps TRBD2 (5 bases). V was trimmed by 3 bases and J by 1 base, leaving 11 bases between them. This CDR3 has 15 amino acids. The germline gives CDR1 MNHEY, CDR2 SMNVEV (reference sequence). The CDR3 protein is CASSFNPRGTDTQYF. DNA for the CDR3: TGTGCCAGCAGTTTCAACCCGAGGGGCACAGATACGCAGTATTTT.

The CDR3 nucleotides are TGCGCCAGCAGCCAAGGCGGACTAGCGACTCCCTACGAGCAGTACTTC. Protein product: CASSQGGLATPYEQYF. This sequence joins TRBV4-1 and TRBJ2-7; 9 bases match TRBD2. The V gene end was trimmed by 1 base and the J gene end by 2 bases; junction bases not matched to a gene: 6. CDR1 MGHRA and CDR2 YSYEKL come from the germline V gene. The CDR3 spans 16 residues.

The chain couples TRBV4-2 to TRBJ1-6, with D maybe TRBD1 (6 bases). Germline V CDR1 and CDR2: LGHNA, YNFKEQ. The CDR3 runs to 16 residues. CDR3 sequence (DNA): TGTGCAACCGAATATCGCCAGGGGTCCTATAATTCACCCCTCCACTTT. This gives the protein CATEYRQGSYNSPLHF.

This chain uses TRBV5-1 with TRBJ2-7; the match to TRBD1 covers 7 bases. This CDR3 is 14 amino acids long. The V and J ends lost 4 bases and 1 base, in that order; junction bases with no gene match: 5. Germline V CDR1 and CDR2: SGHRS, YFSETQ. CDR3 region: CASSTRTGSYEQYF. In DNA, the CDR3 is TGCGCCAGCAGCACCCGGACAGGTTCCTACGAGCAGTACTTC.

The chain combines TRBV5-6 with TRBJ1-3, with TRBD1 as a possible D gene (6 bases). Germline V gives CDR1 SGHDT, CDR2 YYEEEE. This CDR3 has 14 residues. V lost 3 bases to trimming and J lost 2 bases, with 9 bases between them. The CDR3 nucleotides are TGTGCCAGCAGCTCTACAGGGACTGGAAACACCATATATTTT. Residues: CASSSTGTGNTIYF.

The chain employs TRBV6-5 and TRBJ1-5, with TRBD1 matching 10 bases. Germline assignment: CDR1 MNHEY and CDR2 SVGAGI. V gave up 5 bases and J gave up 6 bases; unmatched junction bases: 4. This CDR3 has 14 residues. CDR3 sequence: CASSLGQGSQPQHF. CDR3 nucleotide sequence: TGTGCCAGCAGTCTGGGACAGGGGAGTCAGCCCCAGCATTTT.

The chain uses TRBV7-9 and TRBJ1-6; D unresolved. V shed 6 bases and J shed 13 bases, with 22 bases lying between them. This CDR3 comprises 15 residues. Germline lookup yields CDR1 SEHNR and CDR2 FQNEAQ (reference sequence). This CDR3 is CASSLETFGFLPLHF. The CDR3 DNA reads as TGTGCCAGCAGTCTAGAGACTTTTGGGTTTCTGCCCCTCCACTTT.

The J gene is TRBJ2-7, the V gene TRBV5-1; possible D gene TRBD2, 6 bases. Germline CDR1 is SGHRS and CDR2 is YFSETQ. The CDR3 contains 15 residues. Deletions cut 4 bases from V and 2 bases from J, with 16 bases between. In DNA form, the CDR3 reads TGCGCCAGCAGCAACCCGGGACTGGCGACCTACGAGCAGTACTTC. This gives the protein CASSNPGLATYEQYF.

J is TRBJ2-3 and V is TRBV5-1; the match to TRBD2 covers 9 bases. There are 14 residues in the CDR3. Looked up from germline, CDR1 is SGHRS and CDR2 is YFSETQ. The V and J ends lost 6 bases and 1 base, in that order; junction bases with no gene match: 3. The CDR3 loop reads CASTRTSGTDTQYF. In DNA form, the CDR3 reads TGCGCCAGCACCCGGACTAGCGGCACAGATACGCAGTATTTT.

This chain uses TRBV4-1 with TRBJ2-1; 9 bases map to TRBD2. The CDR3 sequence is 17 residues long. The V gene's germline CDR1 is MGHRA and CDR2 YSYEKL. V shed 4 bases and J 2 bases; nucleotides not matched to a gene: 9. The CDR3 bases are TGCGCCAGCAGCCCAGTATCTAGCGGGACCGCCTACAATGAGCAGTTCTTC. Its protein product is CASSPVSSGTAYNEQFF.

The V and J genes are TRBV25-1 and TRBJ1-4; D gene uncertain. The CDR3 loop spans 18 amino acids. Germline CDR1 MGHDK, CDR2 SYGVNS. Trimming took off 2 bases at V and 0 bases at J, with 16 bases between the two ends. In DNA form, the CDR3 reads TGTGCCAGCAGTGAAGAGCGTCCGTTCGGTGCAACTAATGAAAAACTGTTTTTT. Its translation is CASSEERPFGATNEKLFF.

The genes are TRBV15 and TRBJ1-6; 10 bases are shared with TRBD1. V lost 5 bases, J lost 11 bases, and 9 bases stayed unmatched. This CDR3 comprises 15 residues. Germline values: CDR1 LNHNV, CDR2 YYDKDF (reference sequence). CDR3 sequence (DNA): TGTGCCACCAGCGCCCGACAGGGGGCTTCGACACCCCTCCACTTT. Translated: CATSARQGASTPLHF.

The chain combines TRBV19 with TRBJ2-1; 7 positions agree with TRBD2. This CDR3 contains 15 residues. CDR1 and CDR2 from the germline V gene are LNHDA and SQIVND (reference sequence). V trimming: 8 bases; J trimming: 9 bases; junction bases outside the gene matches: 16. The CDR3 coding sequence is TGTGCCAGTCCCCCCACGGGGGGACCTTGGGGTGAGCAGTTCTTC. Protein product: CASPPTGGPWGEQFF.

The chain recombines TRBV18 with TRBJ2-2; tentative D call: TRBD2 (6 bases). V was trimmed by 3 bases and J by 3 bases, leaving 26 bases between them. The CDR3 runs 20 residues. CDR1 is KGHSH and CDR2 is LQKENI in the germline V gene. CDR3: CASSPYVVNHSGGDTGELFF. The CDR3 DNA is TGTGCCAGCTCACCTTATGTCGTAAACCACAGTGGAGGGGACACCGGGGAGCTGTTTTTT.

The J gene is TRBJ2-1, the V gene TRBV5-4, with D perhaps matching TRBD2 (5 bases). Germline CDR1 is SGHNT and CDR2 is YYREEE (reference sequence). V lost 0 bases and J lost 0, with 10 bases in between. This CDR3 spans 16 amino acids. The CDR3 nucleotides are TGTGCCAGCAGCTTGGGGGGAGATCCCTCCTACAATGAGCAGTTCTTC. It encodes CASSLGGDPSYNEQFF.